This T cell receptor (beta chain) appears in the sequencing data of a study of identical twins. Study-wide points: Invariant populations such as MAIT and iNKT cells could partly muddle zero-insertion analyses. While abundant cord blood beta clonotypes carried fewer insertions, memory repertoires showed no such pattern.

This clonotype has a handful of counts. Its antigen is currently unknown. The CDR3 is made up of 15 amino acids. The V and J ends lost 3 bases and 0 bases respectively, with 10 bases between them. Each CDR3 protein gets one entry after TCRdb re-called the 5' RACE reads with MiXCR. In the table there are 690,000 or so distinct CDR3 sequences, 8.6% of which are singletons. The donor group consisted entirely of healthy Caucasians. These data are also associated with another study on yellow fever vaccine responses in identical twins. That investigation notes: Twins' vaccine T cell responses reportedly seemed partly convergent and partly personalized.

This clonotype originated in a woman in her late teens or twenties in good health. V is TRBV12-3 or TRBV12-4 and J is TRBJ2-3, with D uncertain. The material sequenced was PBMCs. CDR3: CASSFYPTSTDTQYF. CDR3 bases: TGTGCCAGCAGTTTTTATCCAACTAGCACAGATACGCAGTATTTT.